In its sample, the clone carrying this T cell receptor (beta chain) was seen a few times. Its antigen remains unknown. Germline CDR1 LNHNV, CDR2 YYDKDF (reference sequence). V lost 0 bases and J lost 11, with 8 bases in between. The CDR3 has 12 residues. The sample belongs to a study of CD8+ T cells in alopecia areata. Broader study findings: Persistence of many expanded lesional clones was seen in scalp and blood during tofacitinib. Administration of tofacitinib significantly diminished scalp clonality and expanded CD8+ clones within the top 100.

Treatment: oral pan-JAK inhibitor, 5-10 mg twice daily. T lymphocytes (CD4+ and CD8+) were sorted from PBMCs. After isolation, RNA underwent reverse transcription to generate cDNA as the sequencing template. Sequencing used immunoSEQ multiplex PCR; TCRdb keeps in-frame clones, though not all of them. The table records fewer than 250,000 clones, 45% to 75% of them present only once. The sequence was collected from a human donor with alopecia areata. This chain uses TRBV15 with TRBJ1-5; D is unclear. This material consisted of CD4+ T cells sorted from blood, taken at week 4, from a patient treated with tofacitinib. The CDR3 protein is CATSREGSSQHF. The CDR3 DNA follows: TGTGCCACCAGCAGAGAAGGGAGTTCCCAGCATTTT.